Listed here are 16 T cell receptor beta chains from one sample, sequenced in a study of blood T cell repertoires in COVID-19 (dated by TCRdb to the early 2020s). Libraries were prepared through the immunoSEQ multiplex PCR assay. TCRdb carries this immuneACCESS record with in-frame sequences only. Its versions omit some clonotypes, under half of them owing to an unresolved V gene in the studies checked, with the rest unexplained. The sample table holds roughly 63,000 clones, of which under 80% were seen once. Jointly, the top ten make up 8.5% to 10% of the sample. Sequenced sample: peripheral blood. The receptors were gathered from a human donor in a cohort sampled during active COVID-19.

This clone was recorded a few times. The V call is TRBV28, the J call TRBJ1-4; D gene uncertain. Looked up from germline, CDR1 is MDHEN and CDR2 is SYDVKM. Trimming removed 2 bases at V and 9 bases at J, with 7 bases between. The CDR3 has 12 residues. The CDR3 spells CASSLQLQKLFF. DNA for the CDR3: TGTGCCAGCAGTTTACAACTCCAAAAACTGTTTTTT.

This chain connects TRBV30 to TRBJ1-2; tentatively, D is TRBD1 (6 bases). Between the trimmed V and J ends, which lost 4 bases and 4 bases, there was a span of 19 bases. The germline V gene encodes CDR1 GTSNPN and CDR2 SVGIG (reference sequence). This CDR3 is 15 amino acids long. CDR3 sequence reads: CAWILHRTDFYGYTF. The DNA of the CDR3 is TGTGCCTGGATTTTGCATAGGACAGACTTCTATGGCTACACCTTC.

This chain joins TRBV5-1 and TRBJ2-7, with a weak D call TRBD1 (5 bases). The CDR3 is 14 amino acids. The V end lost 4 bases, the J end lost 7 bases, and 18 bases lay between the germline ends. Looked up from germline, CDR1 is SGHRS and CDR2 is YFSETQ. The CDR3, as DNA: TGCGCCAGCAGCAAGGGAACTCTGGACATTGAGCAGTACTTC. Amino acids: CASSKGTLDIEQYF. Drawing the rest from reference TRBV5-1 and TRBJ2-7, the complete variable domain is KAGVTQTPRYLIKTRGQQVTLSCSPISGHRSVSWYQQTPGQGLQFLFEYFSETQRNKGNFPGRFSGRQFSNSRSEMNVSTLELGDSALYLCASSKGTLDIEQYFGPGTRLTVT.

The J gene is TRBJ2-3, the V gene TRBV27; D unclear. Trimming pared 5 bases from V and 8 bases from J, leaving 14 bases between. CDR3 length equals 13 residues. Per germline, CDR1 MNHEY and CDR2 SMNVEV (reference sequence). In DNA form, the CDR3 reads TGTGCCAGCAGTGCCACAGAACGTGGTACGCAGTATTTT. This translates into CASSATERGTQYF.

J is TRBJ1-2 and V is TRBV28; D is ambiguous. Trimming stripped 3 bases from V and 8 bases from J, with 13 bases between. Germline V gene sequence: CDR1 MDHEN, CDR2 SYDVKM. This CDR3 is built from 13 residues. The CDR3 sequence: CASSFQVTWGYTF. CDR3 bases: TGTGCCAGCAGTTTTCAGGTGACCTGGGGCTACACCTTC.

The CDR3 region has the DNA TGTGCCAGCAGCCACGGCGGGAGTGGATCCTACGAGCAGTACTTC. As protein: CASSHGGSGSYEQYF. The J gene is TRBJ2-7, the V gene TRBV7-9; 7 nucleotides match TRBD2. CDR1 and CDR2 from the germline V gene are SEHNR and FQNEAQ (reference sequence). The CDR3 extends over 15 amino acids. After removal of 5 bases from V and 1 base from J, the junction contained 8 bases not matched to a gene.

The gene calls are TRBV7-2 and TRBJ2-5; 10 bases are shared with TRBD2. The CDR3 length is 18 residues. Per the germline V gene, CDR1 is SGHTA and CDR2 is FQGNSA. Trimming at V came to 4 bases and at J to 5 bases, leaving 16 bases not matched to a gene. CDR3 region: CASSSPSGSLRVKETQYF. CDR3 nucleotides: TGTGCCAGCAGCTCACCTAGCGGGAGCTTACGGGTGAAGGAGACCCAGTACTTC.

The chain employs TRBV5-6 and TRBJ2-3; D call uncertain. The CDR3 spans 16 residues. The germline gives CDR1 SGHDT, CDR2 YYEEEE. The germline V and J ends were trimmed by 0 bases and 0 bases, with 11 bases remaining between them. The CDR3 sequence: CASSLARGVSTDTQYF. CDR3 sequence (DNA): TGTGCCAGCAGCTTGGCGCGAGGAGTTAGCACAGATACGCAGTATTTT.

The chain links TRBV5-6 to TRBJ1-4, with 10 bases matching TRBD1. With V trimmed by 4 bases and J by 5 bases, 5 bases remained unmatched. This CDR3 comprises 15 residues. Germline assignment: CDR1 SGHDT and CDR2 YYEEEE. The CDR3 is CASSVPGQGNEKLFF. The CDR3 DNA follows: TGTGCCAGCAGCGTACCGGGACAGGGGAATGAAAAACTGTTTTTT.

This clone occurred many times. The chain uses TRBV5-1 and TRBJ1-1; the match to TRBD1 covers 7 bases. CDR1 and CDR2 from the germline V gene are SGHRS and YFSETQ. The length of the CDR3 is 14 residues. V was pared by 4 bases and J by 0 bases, with 3 bases of the junction left unmatched. Here the CDR3 reads CASSIQGMNTEAFF. Here the CDR3 DNA reads TGCGCCAGCAGCATACAGGGGATGAACACTGAAGCTTTCTTT.

V is TRBV9 and J is TRBJ2-1, with D maybe TRBD1 (6 bases). The CDR3 consists of 15 residues. CDR1 is SGDLS and CDR2 is YYNGEE in the germline V gene. With 2 bases removed from V and 2 bases from J, the gap between germline ends came to 11 bases. The CDR3: CASSVEDSPYNEQFF. The DNA of the CDR3 is TGTGCCAGCAGCGTGGAGGACAGCCCCTACAATGAGCAGTTCTTC.

Concerning this clone: At one end the junction does not follow the germline gene, possibly because of a read error. This sequence joins TRBV7-7 and TRBJ2-1; TRBD2 matches at 7 bases. The CDR3 spans 15 residues. Germline V gene lookup returns CDR1 SSHAT and CDR2 FNYEAQ (reference sequence). CDR3 residues: CASSKESGPGGEQFF. Here the CDR3 DNA reads TGTGCTAGCAGCAAAGAATCTGGGCCGGGGGGTGAGCAGTTCTTC. Together with reference TRBV7-7 and TRBJ2-1, the CDR3 gives the full variable domain: GAGVSQSPRYKVTKRGQDVTLRCDPISSHATLYWYQQALGQGPEFLTYFNYEAQPDKSGLPSDRFSAERPEGSISTLTIQRTEQRDSAMYRCASSKESGPGGEQFFGPGTRLTVL.

The chain recombines TRBV7-6 with TRBJ1-6, with D possibly TRBD1 on 5 matching bases. In germline, CDR1 is SGHVS, CDR2 FNYEAQ. The CDR3 is 17 residues long. V was clipped by 4 bases and J by 8 bases, with 21 bases between them. This chain's CDR3 is CASSSNPDGGRDSPLHF. In DNA, the CDR3 is TGTGCCAGCAGCTCCAACCCTGACGGGGGAAGAGATTCACCCCTCCACTTT.

This sequence joins TRBV6-4 and TRBJ2-1; D not resolved. V was cut by 0 bases and J by 4 bases, with 4 bases left in between. CDR1 and CDR2 (germline): MRHNA, SNTAGT. The CDR3 runs to 13 residues. The CDR3 nucleotides read TGTGCCAGCAGTGACTCGGAGTACAATGAGCAGTTCTTC. This encodes CASSDSEYNEQFF.

The rearrangement links TRBV28 to TRBJ2-7, with a tentative D call TRBD1 (5 bases). V was clipped by 5 bases and J by 3 bases, with 17 bases between them. The CDR3 has 15 amino acids. Germline V gives CDR1 MDHEN, CDR2 SYDVKM. CDR3 in amino acids: CASSPVDRILYEQYF. CDR3 nucleotides: TGTGCCAGCAGTCCAGTCGACAGAATCCTCTACGAGCAGTACTTC.

The rearrangement uses TRBV6-6 and TRBJ2-7; the match to TRBD1 covers 8 bases. V shed 2 bases, J shed 6 bases, and the junction held 3 bases outside the gene matches. Germline CDR1 reads MNHNY; CDR2 reads SVGAGI (reference sequence). The CDR3 spans 13 residues. Here the CDR3 reads CASSYDRGSEQYF. The DNA of the CDR3 is TGTGCCAGCAGTTACGACAGGGGTTCCGAGCAGTACTTC.